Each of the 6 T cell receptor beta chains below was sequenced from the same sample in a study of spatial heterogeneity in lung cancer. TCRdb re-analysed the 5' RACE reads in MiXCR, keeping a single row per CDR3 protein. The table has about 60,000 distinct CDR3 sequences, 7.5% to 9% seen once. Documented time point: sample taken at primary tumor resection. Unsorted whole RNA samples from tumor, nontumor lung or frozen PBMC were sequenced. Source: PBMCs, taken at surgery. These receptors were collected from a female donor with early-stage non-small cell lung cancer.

The CDR3 region has the DNA TGTGCCAGCAGTAAGGGCGGCGGGAGCGTCTACGAGCAGTACTTC. This translates into CASSKGGGSVYEQYF. The V call is TRBV6-6, the J call TRBJ2-7; 7 bases are shared with TRBD2. The CDR3 consists of 15 residues. Germline V gives CDR1 MNHNY, CDR2 SVGAGI (reference sequence). V trimming: 5 bases; J trimming: 3 bases; junction bases outside the gene matches: 10.

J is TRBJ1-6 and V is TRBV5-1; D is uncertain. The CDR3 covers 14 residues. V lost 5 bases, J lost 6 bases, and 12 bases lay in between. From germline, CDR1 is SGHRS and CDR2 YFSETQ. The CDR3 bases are TGCGCCAGCAGTCTAAGTGATCTTAATTCACCCCTCCACTTT. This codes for CASSLSDLNSPLHF.

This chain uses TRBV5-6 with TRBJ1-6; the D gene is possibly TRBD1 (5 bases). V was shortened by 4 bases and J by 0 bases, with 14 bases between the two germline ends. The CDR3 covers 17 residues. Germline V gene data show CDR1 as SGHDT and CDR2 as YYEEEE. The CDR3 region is CASSVRRGSSYNSPLHF. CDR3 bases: TGTGCCAGCAGCGTTAGAAGGGGAAGCTCCTATAATTCACCCCTCCACTTT.

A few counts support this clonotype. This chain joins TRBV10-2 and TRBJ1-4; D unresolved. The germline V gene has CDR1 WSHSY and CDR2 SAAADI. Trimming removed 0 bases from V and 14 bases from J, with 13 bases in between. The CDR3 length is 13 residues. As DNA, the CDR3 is TGCGCCAGCAGTGAGTCGAGGACCCTGGATCTGTTTTTT. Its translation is CASSESRTLDLFF.

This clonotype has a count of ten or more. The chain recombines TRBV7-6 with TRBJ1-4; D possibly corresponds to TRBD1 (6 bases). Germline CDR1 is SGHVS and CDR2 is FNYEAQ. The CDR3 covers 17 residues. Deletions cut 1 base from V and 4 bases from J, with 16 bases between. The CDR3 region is CASSLGARGRGNEKLFF. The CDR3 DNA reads TGTGCCAGCAGCTTAGGGGCCAGGGGTCGTGGTAATGAAAAACTGTTTTTT.

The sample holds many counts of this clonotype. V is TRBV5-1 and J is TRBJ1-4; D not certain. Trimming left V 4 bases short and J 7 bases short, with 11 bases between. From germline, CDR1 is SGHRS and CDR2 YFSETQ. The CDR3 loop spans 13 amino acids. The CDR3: CASSERPFEKLFF. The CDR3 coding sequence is TGCGCCAGCAGCGAGCGGCCCTTTGAAAAACTGTTTTTT.